A selection of T cell receptor beta chains follows, all from one sample in a study of early T cells in non-severe SARS-CoV-2 infection. TCRdb passed the 5' RACE reads through MiXCR, listing each CDR3 protein once. The table lists some 29,000 distinct CDR3 sequences, less than 7.5% of them singletons, with approximately 5.7% in the top ten. The sequencing input was whole blood. The receptors here all came from an adult who was a healthcare worker with PCR-confirmed SARS-CoV-2 infection or an uninfected control (not recorded which). Both conserved end residues are part of each CDR3. Fields, in order: D gene, J gene, V gene, clone size, CDR3 length, CDR3 protein, CDR3 DNA. The D gene is left open where the match is weak. Clone sizes are given selectively: once, few, many, or a class where the clone is expanded.

TRBD2,TRBJ2-5,TRBV30,NA,15,CAWSKIFTSGETQYF,TGTGCCTGGAGTAAGATTTTTACTAGCGGCGAGACCCAGTACTTC
NA,TRBJ1-6,TRBV6-6,many,13,CASSYTPRTDFHF,TGTGCCAGCAGTTACACCCCTAGGACAGACTTCCACTTT
NA,TRBJ2-1,TRBV12-3/TRBV12-4,many,14,CASSSWTAYNEQFF,TGTGCCAGCAGTTCGTGGACCGCCTACAATGAGCAGTTCTTC
NA,TRBJ1-1,TRBV28,many,14,CASSFRSSNTEAFF,TGTGCCAGCAGTTTTCGCAGCTCTAACACTGAAGCTTTCTTT
TRBD2,TRBJ2-1,TRBV7-9,medium-sized,14,CASSFDGGAREQFF,TGTGCCAGCAGCTTCGACGGGGGGGCAAGGGAGCAGTTCTTC
NA,TRBJ2-2,TRBV3-1,NA,15,CASSQAHSSTGELFF,TGTGCCAGCAGCCAAGCCCACTCTAGCACCGGGGAGCTGTTTTTT
NA,TRBJ2-1,TRBV7-2,many,12,CASRGHGSEQFF,TGTGCCAGCAGGGGACACGGGAGTGAGCAGTTCTTC
NA,TRBJ2-2,TRBV7-9,many,13,CASTLQNTGELFF,TGTGCCAGCACCCTGCAGAACACCGGGGAGCTGTTTTTT
NA,TRBJ2-3,TRBV20-1,many,11,CSAKYSGRQYF,TGCAGTGCTAAGTATTCGGGGAGGCAGTATTTT
TRBD1,TRBJ2-5,TRBV7-3,many,15,CASSLNQGAKRPSTF,TGTGCCAGCAGCCTCAATCAGGGGGCGAAGAGACCCAGTACTTTC
NA,TRBJ1-2,TRBV28,NA,12,CASSFLSKGYTF,TGTGCCAGCAGTTTCCTATCAAAAGGCTACACCTTC
NA,TRBJ1-2,TRBV5-6,many,12,CASIKVGYGYTF,TGTGCCAGCATAAAGGTGGGCTATGGCTACACCTTC
NA,TRBJ2-2,TRBV7-3,NA,13,CASSSGTTGELFF,TGTGCCAGCAGCTCCGGGACTACCGGGGAGCTGTTTTTT
NA,TRBJ2-3,TRBV28,NA,15,CASSLAGGIADTQYF,TGTGCCAGCAGTCTTGCCGGGGGTATCGCAGATACGCAGTATTTT
NA,TRBJ1-1,TRBV21-1,many,19,CASSNRQGFPPQMNTEAFF,TGTGCCAGCAGCAATAGGCAGGGGTTTCCTCCCCAAATGAACACTGAAGCTTTCTTT
NA,TRBJ1-3,TRBV10-3,many,16,CAIRGTAGSSGNTIFF,TGTGCCATCAGGGGGACGGCAGGGAGCTCTGGAAACACCATATTTTTT
TRBD1,TRBJ2-7,TRBV6-2/TRBV6-3,many,15,CASSYSIRGQDEQYF,TGTGCCAGCAGTTACTCGATCAGGGGGCAAGACGAGCAGTACTTC
NA,TRBJ1-5,TRBV20-1,few,15,CSASRGGAGNQPQHF,TGCAGTGCTAGCCGGGGGGGCGCAGGCAATCAGCCCCAGCATTTT
TRBD2,TRBJ2-3,TRBV27,many,18,CASSTTHGLAGGKDTQYF,TGTGCCAGCAGTACGACCCACGGACTAGCGGGGGGAAAGGATACGCAGTATTTT
NA,TRBJ2-5,TRBV20-1,many,13,CSARDPSVETQYF,TGCAGTGCTAGAGATCCCTCGGTGGAGACCCAGTACTTC
TRBD2,TRBJ2-3,TRBV7-2,medium-sized,16,CASSFMSGASTDTQYF,TGTGCCAGCAGCTTCATGAGCGGGGCTAGCACAGATACGCAGTATTTT
NA,TRBJ2-1,TRBV7-2,medium-sized,13,CASNFQGINEQFF,TGTGCCAGCAACTTCCAGGGAATCAATGAGCAGTTCTTC
NA,TRBJ1-6,TRBV18,many,14,CASSPTGWDSPLHF,TGTGCCAGCTCACCAACGGGCTGGGATTCACCCCTCCACTTT
TRBD1,TRBJ1-4,TRBV12-3/TRBV12-4,many,14,CASSSDRGLEKLFF,TGTGCCAGCAGTTCGGACAGGGGGTTGGAAAAACTGTTTTTT
TRBD1,TRBJ2-5,TRBV7-2,few,15,CASSFTGVPSETQYF,TGTGCCAGCAGCTTTACAGGGGTACCTAGTGAGACCCAGTACTTC
NA,TRBJ2-7,TRBV30,many,12,CAGQYGAYEQYF,TGTGCCGGCCAATATGGTGCCTACGAGCAGTACTTC
TRBD1,TRBJ2-7,TRBV10-3,few,14,CAIGNRGETYEQYF,TGTGCCATCGGAAACAGGGGGGAGACCTACGAGCAGTACTTC
NA,TRBJ1-2,TRBV4-3,few,15,CASSLTPPPNYGYTF,TGCGCCAGCAGCCTCACCCCCCCGCCCAACTATGGCTACACCTTC
NA,TRBJ1-1,TRBV10-3,medium-sized,14,CAISESGETIAAFF,TGTGCCATCAGTGAGTCTGGTGAAACAATCGCAGCTTTCTTT
TRBD1,TRBJ2-7,TRBV4-2,NA,14,CASSPPGQGTEQYF,TGTGCCAGCAGCCCACCGGGACAGGGGACCGAGCAGTACTTC
NA,TRBJ2-3,TRBV29-1,many,11,CSVEGGLTQYF,TGCAGCGTTGAAGGGGGACTTACGCAGTATTTT
TRBD1,TRBJ2-3,TRBV29-1,few,13,CSVATGSVDTQYF,TGCAGCGTTGCGACAGGGAGTGTTGATACGCAGTATTTT
NA,TRBJ2-2,TRBV7-6,few,19,CASSLDSHGAVTNTGELFF,TGTGCCAGCAGCTTAGATAGCCATGGGGCCGTAACGAACACCGGGGAGCTGTTTTTT
NA,TRBJ1-2,TRBV20-1,few,16,CSARDLVDSRNYGYTF,TGCAGTGCTAGAGATTTGGTCGACAGTCGTAACTATGGCTACACCTTC
NA,TRBJ2-5,TRBV6-5,many,13,CASSPPGRETQYF,TGTGCCAGCAGTCCCCCGGGCCGGGAGACCCAGTACTTC
NA,TRBJ2-1,TRBV30,medium-sized,17,CAWTLRRGQGSYNEQFF,TGTGCCTGGACCCTTCGGCGGGGGCAGGGTTCCTACAATGAGCAGTTCTTC
TRBD1,TRBJ1-2,TRBV12-3/TRBV12-4,many,13,CASRRDSGYGYTF,TGTGCCAGCCGTCGGGACAGCGGATATGGCTACACCTTC
NA,TRBJ1-4,TRBV28,NA,15,CASTLGLRRDEKLFF,TGTGCCAGCACCCTAGGTCTCCGTCGGGATGAAAAACTGTTTTTT
NA,TRBJ2-6,TRBV7-9,NA,13,CASSLAGANVLTF,TGTGCCAGCAGCTTAGCTGGGGCCAACGTCCTGACTTTC
NA,TRBJ1-2,TRBV29-1,many,11,CSGLLRDGYTF,TGCAGCGGATTACTCAGGGACGGCTACACCTTC
NA,TRBJ2-1,TRBV7-9,many,15,CASSIGDGIHNEQFF,TGTGCCAGCAGTATAGGGGATGGGATCCACAATGAGCAGTTCTTC
TRBD2,TRBJ2-7,TRBV18,many,13,CASSPHAGGEQYF,TGTGCCAGCTCACCCCATGCGGGGGGCGAGCAGTACTTC
NA,TRBJ2-7,TRBV6-2/TRBV6-3,medium-sized,14,CAVRLIPVSYEQYF,TGTGCCGTCCGACTTATACCCGTCTCCTACGAGCAGTACTTC
NA,TRBJ2-1,TRBV7-8,many,15,CASSLVAWGDNEQFF,TGTGCCAGCAGCTTAGTAGCGTGGGGGGACAATGAGCAGTTCTTC
TRBD1,TRBJ2-7,TRBV18,many,14,CASSPGQGAVEQYF,TGTGCCAGCTCACCGGGACAGGGGGCTGTCGAGCAGTACTTC
NA,TRBJ1-1,TRBV4-1,medium-sized,12,CASSQDRQEAFF,TGCGCCAGCAGCCAAGATCGGCAGGAAGCTTTCTTT
NA,TRBJ2-7,TRBV9,many,14,CASSQGGNTYEQYF,TGTGCCAGCAGCCAAGGGGGTAATACCTACGAGCAGTACTTC
NA,TRBJ1-2,TRBV5-1,NA,13,CASSLGDRYGYTF,TGCGCCAGCAGCTTGGGGGACCGCTATGGCTACACCTTC
TRBD2,TRBJ2-7,TRBV7-2,NA,14,CASSPGLAQGEQYF,TGTGCCAGCAGCCCGGGACTAGCCCAGGGGGAGCAGTACTTC
NA,TRBJ1-1,TRBV5-4,many,14,CASSLESAGREAFF,TGTGCCAGCAGCTTGGAATCTGCAGGGCGGGAAGCTTTCTTT
NA,TRBJ1-1,TRBV6-1,many,14,CASISTYPSTEAFF,TGTGCCAGCATTTCGACATATCCTAGCACTGAAGCTTTCTTT
NA,TRBJ2-2,TRBV5-4,few,12,CASSSVSGELFF,TGTGCCAGCAGCTCGGTTTCCGGGGAGCTGTTTTTT
NA,TRBJ1-1,TRBV5-4,NA,14,CASSPGPAYTEAFF,TGTGCCAGCAGCCCGGGGCCGGCCTACACTGAAGCTTTCTTT
NA,TRBJ2-7,TRBV6-2/TRBV6-3,NA,13,CASKPGIHHEQYF,TGTGCCAGCAAACCAGGGATACACCACGAGCAGTACTTC
NA,TRBJ1-6,TRBV14,many,14,CASSQGRDLSPLHF,TGTGCCAGCAGCCAAGGACGGGATTTATCACCCCTCCACTTT
NA,TRBJ1-2,TRBV18,many,13,CASSAGQDYGYTF,TGTGCCAGCTCCGCGGGGCAGGACTATGGCTACACCTTC
NA,TRBJ1-2,TRBV28,few,14,CASSFVDGRYGYTF,TGTGCCAGCAGTTTTGTCGACGGACGCTATGGCTACACCTTC